The rows below give T cell receptor beta chains drawn from one sample of a study of blood T cell repertoires in COVID-19. Generated by immunoSEQ multiplex PCR, the TCRdb table keeps only in-frame clones and is missing some. There are fewer than 350,000 clones in the sample; 85% occur only once, and 1.9% lies in the top ten. The sequenced sample consisted of PBMCs or T cells enriched from blood (not recorded which). These receptors were taken from a woman aged 30 to 39 who had been exposed to COVID-19. CDR3s include the opening cysteine and the closing phenylalanine or tryptophan. Each record gives: clone size, CDR3 length, V gene, D gene, J gene, CDR3 DNA, CDR3 protein. D genes are given only for firm matches. Clone size is shown for a subset of rows, as once, few, many or a class of expanded clone.

NA	14	TRBV10-3	TRBD1	TRBJ1-5	TGTGCCATCAGTGGGGGACAGGGGCATCAGCCCCAGCATTTT	CAISGGQGHQPQHF
NA	14	TRBV4-3	NA	TRBJ2-3	TGCGCCAGCAGCCAAACTGGAGGACCAGATACGCAGTATTTT	CASSQTGGPDTQYF
NA	14	TRBV11-3	TRBD2	TRBJ2-1	TGTGCCAGCAGCCCGAGACTAGCGGTCAATGAGCAGTTCTTC	CASSPRLAVNEQFF
NA	16	TRBV28	NA	TRBJ2-7	TGTGCCAGCAGTTTCGATGTTCGGCGGAAGGACTACGAGCAGTACTTC	CASSFDVRRKDYEQYF
NA	16	TRBV11-3	NA	TRBJ2-2	TGTGCCAGCAGCTTAGAGTGGGCCAGCATTAGGTCGGAGCTGTTTTTT	CASSLEWASIRSELFF
NA	14	TRBV7-2	NA	TRBJ2-2	TGTGCCAGCAGCTTAGTGGTTGGGCCCGGGGAGCTGTTTTTT	CASSLVVGPGELFF
NA	13	TRBV12-3/TRBV12-4	TRBD1	TRBJ2-2	TGTGCCAGCAGCAGGACAGGGCTAAGGGAGCTGTTTTTT	CASSRTGLRELFF
NA	19	TRBV7-9	NA	TRBJ2-6	TGTGCCAGCAGCTTTAAGGGGGCGGGGCCGATCTCTGGGGCCAACGTCCTGACTTTC	CASSFKGAGPISGANVLTF
few	15	TRBV18	TRBD2	TRBJ2-7	TGTGCCAGCTCACCGGCCAGAAGCGGGAAGGGCGAGCAGTACTTC	CASSPARSGKGEQYF
NA	14	TRBV19	NA	TRBJ1-1	TGTGCCAGTAGTGCAGGACAGTTCTACACTGAAGCTTTCTTT	CASSAGQFYTEAFF
NA	16	TRBV28	TRBD1	TRBJ1-2	TGTGCCAGCAGTTCTACCGGACAGGGTATAGACTATGGCTACACCTTC	CASSSTGQGIDYGYTF
once	15	TRBV27	NA	TRBJ2-5	TGTGCCAGCAGTCCACAACAGGATCCGGGAGAGACCCAGTACTTC	CASSPQQDPGETQYF
NA	16	TRBV5-1	TRBD1	TRBJ1-1	TGCGCCAGCAGCCGGGAGGGACAGGGGTCCAACACTGAAGCTTTCTTT	CASSREGQGSNTEAFF
NA	14	TRBV2	NA	TRBJ2-5	TGTGCCAGCAGTGACGGGAGGGGGCGGAAGACCCAGTACTTC	CASSDGRGRKTQYF
NA	15	TRBV30	NA	TRBJ2-7	TGTGCCTGGAGTGTACCCCCGGGGAAACCCTACGAGCAGTACTTC	CAWSVPPGKPYEQYF
NA	14	TRBV28	TRBD2	TRBJ2-3	TGTGCCAGCAGTATGGGACTAGCTAGGGATACGCAGTATTTT	CASSMGLARDTQYF
NA	13	TRBV29-1	TRBD2	TRBJ2-7	TGCAGCGTTTCACTAGCGGGGGGTTACGAGCAGTACTTC	CSVSLAGGYEQYF
NA	15	TRBV10-3	NA	TRBJ2-4	TGTGCCATCAGTAATGAGCGGGTAGCCAAAAACATTCAGTACTTC	CAISNERVAKNIQYF
few	15	TRBV5-4	TRBD1	TRBJ1-1	TGTGCCAGCAGCTTGTCCGGGGACAGGGGCCCCGGGGCTTTCTTT	CASSLSGDRGPGAFF
few	16	TRBV3-1/TRBV3-2	TRBD1	TRBJ1-6	TGTGCCAGCAGCCCGCAACAGGGGAGAGGGGGTTCACCCCTCCACTTT	CASSPQQGRGGSPLHF
NA	16	TRBV19	NA	TRBJ2-6	TGTGCCAGTAGTATCCGAGCCCGGGGAGGGGCCAACGTCCTGACTTTC	CASSIRARGGANVLTF
NA	15	TRBV3-1/TRBV3-2	NA	TRBJ2-2	TGTGCCAGCAGCCATCCACAGAGCTACACCGGGGAGCTGTTTTTT	CASSHPQSYTGELFF
NA	11	TRBV20-1	NA	TRBJ2-7	TGCAGCGGGGTTACTGAATACGAGCAGTACTTC	CSGVTEYEQYF
NA	14	TRBV7-2	NA	TRBJ1-4	TGTGCCAGCAGCTTAGCTGGCTTGGGGGGAAAACTGTTTTTT	CASSLAGLGGKLFF
NA	14	TRBV10-3	TRBD2	TRBJ2-2	TGTGCCTCCCAGACTAGCGGGAGTTCCGGGGAGCTGTTTTTT	CASQTSGSSGELFF
NA	15	TRBV4-3	TRBD1	TRBJ2-2	TGCGCCAGCAGCCAAGATAGGGGACAGACCGGGGAGCTGTTTTTT	CASSQDRGQTGELFF
NA	18	TRBV7-3	TRBD2	TRBJ2-3	TGTGCCAGCAGCTCCGGACCAACGACTAGCGGTAGCACAGATACGCAGTATTTT	CASSSGPTTSGSTDTQYF
NA	14	TRBV10-3	NA	TRBJ1-6	TGTGCCATCAGGACAGGAGACCATAATTCACCCCTCCACTTT	CAIRTGDHNSPLHF
NA	15	TRBV2	NA	TRBJ2-5	TGTGCCAGCAGTGCGGGTGGAATCTCAGGGGAGACCCAGTACTTC	CASSAGGISGETQYF
NA	13	TRBV28	TRBD1	TRBJ1-6	TGTGCCTCTGGGACAGTAGTTAATTCACCCCTCCACTTT	CASGTVVNSPLHF
once	14	TRBV28	NA	TRBJ2-2	TGTGCCACTTATAGGGGGGGGAACACCGGGGAGCTGTTTTTT	CATYRGGNTGELFF
NA	17	TRBV7-3	NA	TRBJ1-1	TGTGCCAGCAGCTCAAACGCTTTCCCGCGTCTGAACACTGAAGCTTTCTTT	CASSSNAFPRLNTEAFF
NA	14	TRBV18	NA	TRBJ2-5	TGTGCCAGCTCACCGCCCCTATACCAAGAGACCCAGTACTTC	CASSPPLYQETQYF
many	15	TRBV5-1	NA	TRBJ1-3	TGCGCCAGCAGCATTGACAGTCACTCTGGAAACACCATATATTTT	CASSIDSHSGNTIYF
once	17	TRBV28	NA	TRBJ2-5	TGTGCCAGCACTCTCGGGGGAGGGGGGCCGTACCAAGAGACCCAGTACTTC	CASTLGGGGPYQETQYF
NA	12	TRBV5-1	NA	TRBJ2-5	TGCGCCAGCTCGGACAGCCAAGAGACCCAGTACTTC	CASSDSQETQYF
NA	11	TRBV30	NA	TRBJ1-2	TGTGCCTGGAGTGGTGGGGGCGGCTACACCTTC	CAWSGGGGYTF
NA	10	TRBV7-9	NA	TRBJ1-1	TGTGCCAGCGTCTTCGGGGAAGCTTTCTTT	CASVFGEAFF
NA	16	TRBV9	NA	TRBJ2-5	TGTGCCAGCAGCGTAGGAACTAGCCGCTCGGTGGAGACCCAGTACTTC	CASSVGTSRSVETQYF
NA	15	TRBV5-1	TRBD1	TRBJ1-5	TGCGCCAGCAGGGACAGGATTGATAGCAATCAGCCCCAGCATTTT	CASRDRIDSNQPQHF